Given below is one T cell receptor beta chain in context. The CDR3 length is 16 residues. Trimming at V came to 3 bases and at J to 3 bases, leaving 4 bases not matched to a gene. In germline, CDR1 is SGHTA, CDR2 FQGTGA. Patients in Seattle were enrolled during active infection, then followed longitudinally. Under the authors' procedure: Amplified reference gene primers provided the basis for estimating nucleated cell counts. Assay: immunoSEQ multiplex PCR; the TCRdb copy retains only in-frame clones and omits some. V, J and clone size reflect that table, while D and trimming were determined from the DNA. The sample yields roughly 160,000 clones, more than 75% seen once. This record belongs to a study of blood T cell repertoires in COVID-19. About the study: Both acute and convalescent COVID-19 samples were obtained from the United States, Italy and Spain. From T cells, B-cell-depleted T cells, or PBMCs came the material, which was cDNA or gDNA.

The sequence came from a woman in her seventies with COVID-19, enrolled during active disease. Sequenced input: peripheral blood. The V call is TRBV7-3, the J call TRBJ2-2; 10 bases are shared with TRBD2. CDR3 DNA sequence: TGTGCCAGCAGCTTGGCTCTAGCGGGGGACACCGGGGAGCTGTTTTTT. Residues: CASSLALAGDTGELFF.